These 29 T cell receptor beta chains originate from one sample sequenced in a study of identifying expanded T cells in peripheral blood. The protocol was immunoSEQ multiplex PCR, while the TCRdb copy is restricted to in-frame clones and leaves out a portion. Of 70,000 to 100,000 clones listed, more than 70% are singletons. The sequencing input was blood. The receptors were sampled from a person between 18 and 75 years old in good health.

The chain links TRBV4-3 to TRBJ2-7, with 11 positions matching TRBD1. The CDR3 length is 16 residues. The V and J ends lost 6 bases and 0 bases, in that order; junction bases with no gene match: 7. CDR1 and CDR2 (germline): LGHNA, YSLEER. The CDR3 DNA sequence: TGCGCCAGCAGTACAACCGGGACAGGGGGCTCCTACGAGCAGTACTTC. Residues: CASSTTGTGGSYEQYF.

The CDR3: CASSLALPGEQYF. In nucleotides, the CDR3 is TGTGCCAGCAGCTTAGCCCTCCCGGGTGAGCAGTACTTC. V usage is TRBV7-2 and J usage is TRBJ2-7; no firm D call. CDR1 and CDR2 from the germline V gene are SGHTA and FQGNSA. Deletions cut 0 bases from V and 7 bases from J, with 10 bases between. This CDR3 has 13 amino acids.

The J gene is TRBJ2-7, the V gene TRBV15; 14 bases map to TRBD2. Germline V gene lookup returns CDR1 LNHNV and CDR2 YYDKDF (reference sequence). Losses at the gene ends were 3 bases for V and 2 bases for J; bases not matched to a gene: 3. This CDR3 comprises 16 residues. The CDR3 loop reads CATSSMGLAGAYEQYF. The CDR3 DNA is TGTGCCACCAGCAGCATGGGACTAGCGGGGGCCTACGAGCAGTACTTC.

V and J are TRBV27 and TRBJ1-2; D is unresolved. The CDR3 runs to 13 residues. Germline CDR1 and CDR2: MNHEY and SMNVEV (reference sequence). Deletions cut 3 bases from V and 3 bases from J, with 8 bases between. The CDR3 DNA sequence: TGTGCCAGCAGTTTTAACGGCTACTATGGCTACACCTTC. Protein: CASSFNGYYGYTF.

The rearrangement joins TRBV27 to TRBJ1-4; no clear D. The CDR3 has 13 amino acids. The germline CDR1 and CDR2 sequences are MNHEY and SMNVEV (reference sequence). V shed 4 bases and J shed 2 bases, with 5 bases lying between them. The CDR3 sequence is CASSSRTNEKLFF. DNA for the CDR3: TGTGCCAGCAGTTCCCGGACTAATGAAAAACTGTTTTTT. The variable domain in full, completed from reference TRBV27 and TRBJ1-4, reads EAQVTQNPRYLITVTGKKLTVTCSQNMNHEYMSWYRQDPGLGLRQIYYSMNVEVTDKGDVPEGYKVSRKEKRNFPLILESPSPNQTSLYFCASSSRTNEKLFFGSGTQLSVL.

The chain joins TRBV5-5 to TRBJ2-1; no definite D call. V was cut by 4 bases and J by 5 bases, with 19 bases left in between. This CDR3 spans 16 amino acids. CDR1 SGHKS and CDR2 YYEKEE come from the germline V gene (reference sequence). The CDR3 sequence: CASSPDHPLKNNEQFF. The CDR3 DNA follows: TGTGCCAGCAGCCCCGATCACCCCCTTAAGAACAATGAGCAGTTCTTC.

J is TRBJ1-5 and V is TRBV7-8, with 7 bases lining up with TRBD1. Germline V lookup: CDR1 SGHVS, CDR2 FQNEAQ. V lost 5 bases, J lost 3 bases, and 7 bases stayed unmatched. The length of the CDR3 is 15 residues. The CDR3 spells CASSRETGYNQPQHF. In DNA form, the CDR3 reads TGTGCCAGCAGCCGAGAGACAGGGTACAATCAGCCCCAGCATTTT. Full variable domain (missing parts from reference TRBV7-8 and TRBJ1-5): GAGVSQSPRYKVAKRGQDVALRCDPISGHVSLFWYQQALGQGPEFLTYFQNEAQLDKSGLPSDRFFAERPEGSVSTLKIQRTQQEDSAVYLCASSRETGYNQPQHFGDGTRLSIL.

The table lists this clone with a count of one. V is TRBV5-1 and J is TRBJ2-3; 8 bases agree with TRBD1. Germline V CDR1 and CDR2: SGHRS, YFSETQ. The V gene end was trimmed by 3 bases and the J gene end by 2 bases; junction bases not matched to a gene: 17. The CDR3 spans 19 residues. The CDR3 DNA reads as TGCGCCAGCAGCTACCGGCGGACAGGGATGAGTACTAACACAGATACGCAGTATTTT. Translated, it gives CASSYRRTGMSTNTDTQYF.

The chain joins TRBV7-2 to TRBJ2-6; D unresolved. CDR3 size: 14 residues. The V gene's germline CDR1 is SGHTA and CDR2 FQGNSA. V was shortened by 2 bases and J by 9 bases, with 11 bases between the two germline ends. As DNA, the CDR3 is TGTGCCAGCAGCTTATATGAAGGTAACAACGTCCTGACTTTC. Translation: CASSLYEGNNVLTF.

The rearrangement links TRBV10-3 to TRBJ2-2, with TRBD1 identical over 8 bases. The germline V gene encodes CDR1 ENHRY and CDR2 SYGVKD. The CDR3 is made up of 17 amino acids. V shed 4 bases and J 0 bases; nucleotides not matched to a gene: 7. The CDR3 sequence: CAISAVGGQANTGELFF. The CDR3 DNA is TGTGCCATCAGTGCAGTTGGGGGACAGGCGAACACCGGGGAGCTGTTTTTT.

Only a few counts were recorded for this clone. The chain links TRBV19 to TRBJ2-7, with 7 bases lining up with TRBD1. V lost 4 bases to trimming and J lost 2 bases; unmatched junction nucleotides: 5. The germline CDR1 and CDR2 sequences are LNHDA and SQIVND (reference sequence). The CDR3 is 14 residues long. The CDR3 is CASSRWDSPYEQYF. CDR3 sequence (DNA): TGTGCCAGTAGTAGATGGGACAGTCCCTACGAGCAGTACTTC. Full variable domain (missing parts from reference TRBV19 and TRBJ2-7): DGGITQSPKYLFRKEGQNVTLSCEQNLNHDAMYWYRQDPGQGLRLIYYSQIVNDFQKGDIAEGYSVSREKKESFPLTVTSAQKNPTAFYLCASSRWDSPYEQYFGPGTRLTVT.

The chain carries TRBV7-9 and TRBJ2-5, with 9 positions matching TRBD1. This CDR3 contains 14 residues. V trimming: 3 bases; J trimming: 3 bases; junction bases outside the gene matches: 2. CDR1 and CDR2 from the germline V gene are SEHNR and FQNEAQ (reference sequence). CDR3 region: CASSLRDREETQYF. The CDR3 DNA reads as TGTGCCAGCAGCTTGCGGGACAGGGAAGAGACCCAGTACTTC. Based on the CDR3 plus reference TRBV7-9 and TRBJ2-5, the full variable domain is DTGVSQNPRHKITKRGQNVTFRCDPISEHNRLYWYRQTLGQGPEFLTYFQNEAQLEKSRLLSDRFSAERPKGSFSTLEIQRTEQGDSAMYLCASSLRDREETQYFGPGTRLLVL.

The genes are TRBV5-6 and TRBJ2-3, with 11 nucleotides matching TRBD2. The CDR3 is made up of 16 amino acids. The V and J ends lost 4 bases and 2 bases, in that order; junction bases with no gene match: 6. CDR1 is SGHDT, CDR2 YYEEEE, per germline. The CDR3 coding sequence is TGTGCCAGCAGCGGGGGACTAGCGGAGTACACAGATACGCAGTATTTT. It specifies CASSGGLAEYTDTQYF. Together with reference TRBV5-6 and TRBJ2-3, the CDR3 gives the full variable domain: DAGVTQSPTHLIKTRGQQVTLRCSPKSGHDTVSWYQQALGQGPQFIFQYYEEEERQRGNFPDRFSGHQFPNYSSELNVNALLLGDSALYLCASSGGLAEYTDTQYFGPGTRLTVL.

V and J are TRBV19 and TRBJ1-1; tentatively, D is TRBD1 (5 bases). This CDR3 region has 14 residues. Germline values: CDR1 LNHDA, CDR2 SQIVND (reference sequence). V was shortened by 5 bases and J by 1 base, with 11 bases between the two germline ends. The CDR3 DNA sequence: TGTGCCAGTAGTCCCCGCGGGGCGAACACTGAAGCTTTCTTT. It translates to CASSPRGANTEAFF. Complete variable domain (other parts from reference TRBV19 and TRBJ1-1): DGGITQSPKYLFRKEGQNVTLSCEQNLNHDAMYWYRQDPGQGLRLIYYSQIVNDFQKGDIAEGYSVSREKKESFPLTVTSAQKNPTAFYLCASSPRGANTEAFFGQGTRLTVV.

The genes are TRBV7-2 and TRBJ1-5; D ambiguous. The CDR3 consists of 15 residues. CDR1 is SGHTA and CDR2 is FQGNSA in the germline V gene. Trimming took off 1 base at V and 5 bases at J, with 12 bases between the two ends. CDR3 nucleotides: TGTGCCAGCAGCTTAGTTCTTACAGACTATCAGCCCCAGCATTTT. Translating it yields CASSLVLTDYQPQHF.

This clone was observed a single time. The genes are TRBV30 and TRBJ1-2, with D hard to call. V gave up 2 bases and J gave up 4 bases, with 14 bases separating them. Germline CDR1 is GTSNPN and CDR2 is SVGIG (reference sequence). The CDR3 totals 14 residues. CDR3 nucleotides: TGTGCCTGGAGTCTGCCCAGAACGATCTATGGCTACACCTTC. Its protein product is CAWSLPRTIYGYTF.

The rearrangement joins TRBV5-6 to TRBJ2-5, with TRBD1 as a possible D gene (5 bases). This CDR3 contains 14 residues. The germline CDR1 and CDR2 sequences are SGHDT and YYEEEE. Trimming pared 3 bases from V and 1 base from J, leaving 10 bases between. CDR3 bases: TGTGCCAGCAGCTACGGACAAACCCAAGAGACCCAGTACTTC. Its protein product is CASSYGQTQETQYF.

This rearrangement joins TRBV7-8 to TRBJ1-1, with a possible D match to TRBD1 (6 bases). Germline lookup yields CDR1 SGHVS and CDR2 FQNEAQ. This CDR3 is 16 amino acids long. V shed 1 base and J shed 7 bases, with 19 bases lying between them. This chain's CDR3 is CASSLEWGQARGEAFF. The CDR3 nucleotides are TGTGCCAGCAGCTTAGAATGGGGGCAGGCCCGCGGTGAAGCTTTCTTT. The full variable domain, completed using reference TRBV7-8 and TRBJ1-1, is GAGVSQSPRYKVAKRGQDVALRCDPISGHVSLFWYQQALGQGPEFLTYFQNEAQLDKSGLPSDRFFAERPEGSVSTLKIQRTQQEDSAVYLCASSLEWGQARGEAFFGQGTRLTVV.

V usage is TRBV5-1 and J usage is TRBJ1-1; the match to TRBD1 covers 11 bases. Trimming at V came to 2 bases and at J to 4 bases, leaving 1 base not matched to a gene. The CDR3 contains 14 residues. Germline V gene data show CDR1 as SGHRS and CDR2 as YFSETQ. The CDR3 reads CASSLGTGGTEAFF. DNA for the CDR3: TGCGCCAGCAGCTTAGGGACAGGGGGCACTGAAGCTTTCTTT.

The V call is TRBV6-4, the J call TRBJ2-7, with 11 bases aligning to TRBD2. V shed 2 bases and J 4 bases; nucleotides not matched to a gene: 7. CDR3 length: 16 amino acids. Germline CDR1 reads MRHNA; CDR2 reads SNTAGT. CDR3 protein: CASSDRRLAGPYEQYF. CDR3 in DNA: TGTGCCAGCAGTGACCGGAGACTAGCGGGGCCTTACGAGCAGTACTTC.

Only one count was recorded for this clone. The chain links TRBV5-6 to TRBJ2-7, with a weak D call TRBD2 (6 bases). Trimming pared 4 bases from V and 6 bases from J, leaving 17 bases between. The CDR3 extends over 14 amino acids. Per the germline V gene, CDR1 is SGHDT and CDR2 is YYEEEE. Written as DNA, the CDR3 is TGTGCCAGCAGCACGGGACTTCTCCTCCCCGAGCAGTACTTC. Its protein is CASSTGLLLPEQYF.

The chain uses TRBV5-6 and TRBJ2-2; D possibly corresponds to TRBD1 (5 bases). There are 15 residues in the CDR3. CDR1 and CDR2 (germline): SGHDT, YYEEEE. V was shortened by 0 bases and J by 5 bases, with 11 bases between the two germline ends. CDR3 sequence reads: CASSLGQGLTGELFF. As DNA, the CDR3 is TGTGCCAGCAGCTTGGGCCAGGGTTTGACCGGGGAGCTGTTTTTT.

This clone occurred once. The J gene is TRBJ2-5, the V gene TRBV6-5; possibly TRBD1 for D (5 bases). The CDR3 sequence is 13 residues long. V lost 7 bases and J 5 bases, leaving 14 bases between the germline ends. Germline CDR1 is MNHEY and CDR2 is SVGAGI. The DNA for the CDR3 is TGTGCCAGCAAAATCACAGGAGTGGAGACCCAGTACTTC. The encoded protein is CASKITGVETQYF.

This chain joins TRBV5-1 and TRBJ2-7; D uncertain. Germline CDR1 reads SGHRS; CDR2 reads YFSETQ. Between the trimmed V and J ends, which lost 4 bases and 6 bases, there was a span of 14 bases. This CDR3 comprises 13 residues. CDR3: CASSLPEVPEQYF. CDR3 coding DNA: TGCGCCAGCAGCCTCCCGGAAGTCCCCGAGCAGTACTTC. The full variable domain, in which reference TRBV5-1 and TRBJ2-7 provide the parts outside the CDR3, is KAGVTQTPRYLIKTRGQQVTLSCSPISGHRSVSWYQQTPGQGLQFLFEYFSETQRNKGNFPGRFSGRQFSNSRSEMNVSTLELGDSALYLCASSLPEVPEQYFGPGTRLTVT.

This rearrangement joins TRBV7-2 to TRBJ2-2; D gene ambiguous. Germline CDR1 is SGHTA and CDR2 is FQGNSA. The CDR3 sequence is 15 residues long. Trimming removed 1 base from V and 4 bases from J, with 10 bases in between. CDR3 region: CASSLVVSGTGELFF. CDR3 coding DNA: TGTGCCAGCAGCTTAGTGGTTAGTGGCACCGGGGAGCTGTTTTTT.

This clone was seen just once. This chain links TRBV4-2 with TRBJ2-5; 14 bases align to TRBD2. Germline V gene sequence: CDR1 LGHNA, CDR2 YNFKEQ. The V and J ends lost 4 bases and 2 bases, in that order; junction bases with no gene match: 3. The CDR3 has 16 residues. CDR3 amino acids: CASSPGTSGGQETQYF. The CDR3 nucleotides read TGTGCCAGCAGCCCGGGGACTAGCGGGGGACAAGAGACCCAGTACTTC.

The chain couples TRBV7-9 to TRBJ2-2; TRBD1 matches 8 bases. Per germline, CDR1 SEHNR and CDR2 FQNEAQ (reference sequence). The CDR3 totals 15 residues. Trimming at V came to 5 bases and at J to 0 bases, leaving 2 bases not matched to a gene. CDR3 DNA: TGTGCCAGCAGCACGGGACAGGCGAACACCGGGGAGCTGTTTTTT. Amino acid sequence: CASSTGQANTGELFF.

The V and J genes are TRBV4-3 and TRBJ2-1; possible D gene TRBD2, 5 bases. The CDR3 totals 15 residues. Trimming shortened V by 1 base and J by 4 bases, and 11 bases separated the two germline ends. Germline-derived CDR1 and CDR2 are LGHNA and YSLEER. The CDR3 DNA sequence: TGCGCCAGCAGCCAAGCCACCGGGGAGTACAATGAGCAGTTCTTC. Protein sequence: CASSQATGEYNEQFF.

The CDR3 spells CAGWDMVGAFF. CDR3 DNA: TGTGCCGGATGGGACATGGTGGGCGCTTTCTTT. J is TRBJ1-1 and V is TRBV30; tentative D call: TRBD1 (6 bases). V lost 8 bases to trimming and J lost 11 bases, with 18 bases between them. CDR1 GTSNPN and CDR2 SVGIG come from the germline V gene (reference sequence). The CDR3 is made up of 11 amino acids.